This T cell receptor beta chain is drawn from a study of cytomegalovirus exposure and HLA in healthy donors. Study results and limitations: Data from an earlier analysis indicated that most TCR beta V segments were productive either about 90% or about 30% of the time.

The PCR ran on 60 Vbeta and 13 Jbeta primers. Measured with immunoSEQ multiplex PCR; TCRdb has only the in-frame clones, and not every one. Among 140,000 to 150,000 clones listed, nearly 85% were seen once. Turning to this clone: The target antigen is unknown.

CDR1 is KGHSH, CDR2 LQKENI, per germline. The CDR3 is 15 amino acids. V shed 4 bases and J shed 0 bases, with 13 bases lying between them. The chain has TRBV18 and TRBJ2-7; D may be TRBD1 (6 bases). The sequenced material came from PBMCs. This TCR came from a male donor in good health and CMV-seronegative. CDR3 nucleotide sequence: TGTGCCAGCTCACTAAGGGCAGGGGACTCCTACGAGCAGTACTTC. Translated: CASSLRAGDSYEQYF.